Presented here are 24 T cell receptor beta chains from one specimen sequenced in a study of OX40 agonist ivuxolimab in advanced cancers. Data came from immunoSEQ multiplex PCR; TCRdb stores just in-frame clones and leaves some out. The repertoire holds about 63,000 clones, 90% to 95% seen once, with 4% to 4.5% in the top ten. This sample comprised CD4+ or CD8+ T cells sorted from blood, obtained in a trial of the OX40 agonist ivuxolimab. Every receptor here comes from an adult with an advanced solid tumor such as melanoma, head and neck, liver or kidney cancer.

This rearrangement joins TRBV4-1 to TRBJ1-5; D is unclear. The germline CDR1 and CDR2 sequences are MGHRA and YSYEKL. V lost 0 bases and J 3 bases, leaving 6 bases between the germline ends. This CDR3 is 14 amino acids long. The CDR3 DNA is TGCGCCAGCAGCCAAGATTTTCCCAATCAGCCCCAGCATTTT. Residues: CASSQDFPNQPQHF.

The CDR3 reads CASSYFGRALNEQFF. CDR3 DNA sequence: TGTGCCAGCAGTTACTTCGGGAGGGCCTTGAATGAGCAGTTCTTC. This chain links TRBV6-5 with TRBJ2-1; 8 bases align to TRBD2. Germline assignment: CDR1 MNHEY and CDR2 SVGAGI. Losses at the gene ends were 1 base for V and 7 bases for J; bases not matched to a gene: 6. The CDR3 consists of 15 residues.

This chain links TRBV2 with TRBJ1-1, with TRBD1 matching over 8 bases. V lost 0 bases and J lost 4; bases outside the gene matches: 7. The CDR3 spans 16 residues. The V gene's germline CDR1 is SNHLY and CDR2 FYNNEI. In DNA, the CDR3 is TGTGCCAGCAGTGAAGCTTCACAGGGGGTCGGCACTGAAGCTTTCTTT. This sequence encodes CASSEASQGVGTEAFF.

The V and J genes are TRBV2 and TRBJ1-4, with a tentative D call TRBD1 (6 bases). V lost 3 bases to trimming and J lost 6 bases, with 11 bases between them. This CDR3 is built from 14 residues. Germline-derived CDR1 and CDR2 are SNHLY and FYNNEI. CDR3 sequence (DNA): TGTGCCAGCAGTGAGAGGACAGCAGATGAAAAACTGTTTTTT. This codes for CASSERTADEKLFF.

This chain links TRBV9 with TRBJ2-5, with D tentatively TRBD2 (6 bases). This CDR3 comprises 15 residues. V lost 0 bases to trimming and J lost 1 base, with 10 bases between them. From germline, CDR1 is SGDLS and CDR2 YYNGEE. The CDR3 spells CASSVAGEIQETQYF. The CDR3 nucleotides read TGTGCCAGCAGCGTAGCGGGGGAGATCCAAGAGACCCAGTACTTC.

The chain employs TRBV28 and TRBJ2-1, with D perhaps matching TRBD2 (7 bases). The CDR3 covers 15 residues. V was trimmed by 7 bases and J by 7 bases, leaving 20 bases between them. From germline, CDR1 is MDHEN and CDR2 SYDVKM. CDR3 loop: CASTGGGGGSNEQFF. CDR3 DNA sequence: TGTGCCAGCACTGGCGGGGGCGGTGGGTCGAATGAGCAGTTCTTC.

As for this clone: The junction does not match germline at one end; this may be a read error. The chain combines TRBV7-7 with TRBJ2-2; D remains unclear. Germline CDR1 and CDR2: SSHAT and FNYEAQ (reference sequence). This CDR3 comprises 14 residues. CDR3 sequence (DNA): TGTGCTAGCAGCTGGGCGGAGAACACCGGGGAGCTGTTTTTT. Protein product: CASSWAENTGELFF.

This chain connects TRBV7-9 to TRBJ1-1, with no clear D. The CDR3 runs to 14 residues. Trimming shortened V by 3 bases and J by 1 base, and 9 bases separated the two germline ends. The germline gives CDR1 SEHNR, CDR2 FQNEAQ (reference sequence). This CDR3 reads CASSLGSTNTEAFF. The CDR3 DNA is TGTGCCAGCAGCTTGGGGTCGACGAACACTGAAGCTTTCTTT.

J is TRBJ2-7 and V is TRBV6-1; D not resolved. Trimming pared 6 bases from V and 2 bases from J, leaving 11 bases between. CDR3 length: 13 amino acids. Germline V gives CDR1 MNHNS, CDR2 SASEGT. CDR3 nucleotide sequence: TGTGCCAGCAGATCAGACGGTACCTACGAGCAGTACGTC. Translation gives CASRSDGTYEQYV.

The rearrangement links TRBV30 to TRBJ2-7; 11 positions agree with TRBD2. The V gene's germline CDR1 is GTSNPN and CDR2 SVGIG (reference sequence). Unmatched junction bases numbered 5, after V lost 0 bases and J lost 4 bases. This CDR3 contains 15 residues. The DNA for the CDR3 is TGTGCCTGGAGTGTACGACTAGCGGGACAATACGAGCAGTACTTC. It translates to CAWSVRLAGQYEQYF.

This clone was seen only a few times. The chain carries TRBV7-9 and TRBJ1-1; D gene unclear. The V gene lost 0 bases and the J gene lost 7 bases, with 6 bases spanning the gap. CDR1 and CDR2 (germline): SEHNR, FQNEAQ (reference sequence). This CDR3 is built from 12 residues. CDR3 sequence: CASSLAEGEAFF. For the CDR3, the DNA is TGTGCCAGCAGCTTAGCAGAAGGTGAAGCTTTCTTT.

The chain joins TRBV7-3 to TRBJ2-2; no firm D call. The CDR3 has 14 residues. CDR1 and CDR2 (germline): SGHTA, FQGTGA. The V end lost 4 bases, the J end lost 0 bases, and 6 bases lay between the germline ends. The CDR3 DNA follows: TGTGCCAGCAGCTGGGGATCGAACACCGGGGAGCTGTTTTTT. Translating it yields CASSWGSNTGELFF.

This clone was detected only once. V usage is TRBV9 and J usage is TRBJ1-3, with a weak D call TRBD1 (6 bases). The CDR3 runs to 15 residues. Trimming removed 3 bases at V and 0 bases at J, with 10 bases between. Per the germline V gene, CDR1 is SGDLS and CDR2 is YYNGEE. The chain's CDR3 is CASSDDRNSGNTIYF. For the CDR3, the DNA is TGTGCCAGCAGCGATGACAGGAACTCTGGAAACACCATATATTTT.

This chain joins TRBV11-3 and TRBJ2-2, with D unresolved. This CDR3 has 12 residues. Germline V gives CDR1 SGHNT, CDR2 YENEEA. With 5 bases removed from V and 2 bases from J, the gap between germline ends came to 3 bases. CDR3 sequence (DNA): TGTGCCAGCAGCCTCAACACCGGGGAGCTGTTTTTT. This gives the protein CASSLNTGELFF. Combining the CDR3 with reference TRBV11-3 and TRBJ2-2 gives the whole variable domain EAGVVQSPRYKIIEKKQPVAFWCNPISGHNTLYWYLQNLGQGPELLIRYENEEAVDDSQLPKDRFSAERLKGVDSTLKIQPAELGDSAVYLCASSLNTGELFFGEGSRLTVL.

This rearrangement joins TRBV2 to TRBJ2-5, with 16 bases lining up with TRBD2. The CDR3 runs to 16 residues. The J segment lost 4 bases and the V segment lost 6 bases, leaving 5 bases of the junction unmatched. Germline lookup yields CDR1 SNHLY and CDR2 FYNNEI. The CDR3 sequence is CASRGTSGRGRETQYF. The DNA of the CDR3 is TGTGCCAGCAGGGGGACTAGCGGGAGGGGACGAGAGACCCAGTACTTC.

The CDR3 DNA sequence: TGTGCCAGCAGCCCCGGACCTGCAACTAATGAAAAACTGTTTTTT. Translated: CASSPGPATNEKLFF. The gene calls are TRBV11-2 and TRBJ1-4; unclear D gene. The ends were cut back, 5 bases at V and 0 bases at J, with 10 bases in the middle. There are 15 residues in the CDR3. CDR1 and CDR2 from the germline V gene are SGHAT and FQNNGV.

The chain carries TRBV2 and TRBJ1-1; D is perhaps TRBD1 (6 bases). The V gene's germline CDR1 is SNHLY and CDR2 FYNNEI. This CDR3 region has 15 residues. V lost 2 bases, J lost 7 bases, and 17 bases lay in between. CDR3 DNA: TGTGCCAGCAGTGAACCGGCAGGGGCGGCAAGTGAAGCTTTCTTT. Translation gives CASSEPAGAASEAFF.

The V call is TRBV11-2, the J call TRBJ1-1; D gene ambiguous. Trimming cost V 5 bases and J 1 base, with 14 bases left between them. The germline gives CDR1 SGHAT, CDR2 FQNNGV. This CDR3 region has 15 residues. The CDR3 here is CASSTQVEKNTEAFF. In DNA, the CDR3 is TGTGCCAGCAGCACGCAAGTTGAGAAGAACACTGAAGCTTTCTTT. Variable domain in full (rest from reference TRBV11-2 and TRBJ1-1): EAGVAQSPRYKIIEKRQSVAFWCNPISGHATLYWYQQILGQGPKLLIQFQNNGVVDDSQLPKDRFSAERLKGVDSTLKIQPAKLEDSAVYLCASSTQVEKNTEAFFGQGTRLTVV.

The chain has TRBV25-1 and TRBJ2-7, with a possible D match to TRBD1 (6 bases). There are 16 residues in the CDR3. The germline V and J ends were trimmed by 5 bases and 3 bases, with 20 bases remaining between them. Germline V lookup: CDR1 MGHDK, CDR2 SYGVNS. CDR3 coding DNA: TGTGCCAGCAGTTCGAGGGCCCGGGACAAATTCTACGAGCAGTACTTC. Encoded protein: CASSSRARDKFYEQYF.

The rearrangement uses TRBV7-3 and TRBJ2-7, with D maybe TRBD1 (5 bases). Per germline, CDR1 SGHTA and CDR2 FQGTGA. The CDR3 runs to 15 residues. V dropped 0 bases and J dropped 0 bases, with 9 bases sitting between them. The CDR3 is CASSLTPGSSYEQYF. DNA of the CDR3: TGTGCCAGCAGCTTAACCCCAGGGTCCTCCTACGAGCAGTACTTC.

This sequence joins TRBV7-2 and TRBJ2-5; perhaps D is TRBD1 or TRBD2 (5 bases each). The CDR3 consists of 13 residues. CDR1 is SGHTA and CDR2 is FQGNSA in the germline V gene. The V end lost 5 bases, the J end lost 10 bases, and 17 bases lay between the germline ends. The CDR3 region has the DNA TGTGCCAGCAGCCTCTTGGGACCCGGGGTCCAGTACTTC. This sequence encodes CASSLLGPGVQYF.

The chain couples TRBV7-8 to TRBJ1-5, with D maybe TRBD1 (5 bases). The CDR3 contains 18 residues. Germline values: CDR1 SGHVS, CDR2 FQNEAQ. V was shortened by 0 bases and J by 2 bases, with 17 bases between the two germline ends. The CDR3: CASSLAGLIGAGNQPQHF. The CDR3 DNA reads TGTGCCAGCAGCTTAGCGGGATTGATAGGGGCTGGCAATCAGCCCCAGCATTTT.

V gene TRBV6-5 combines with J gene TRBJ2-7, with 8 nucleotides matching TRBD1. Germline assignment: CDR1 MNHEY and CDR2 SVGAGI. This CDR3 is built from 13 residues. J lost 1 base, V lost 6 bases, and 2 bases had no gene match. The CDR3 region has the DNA TGTGCCAGCAGGACAGGGGAGTCCTACGAGCAGTACTTC. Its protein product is CASRTGESYEQYF.

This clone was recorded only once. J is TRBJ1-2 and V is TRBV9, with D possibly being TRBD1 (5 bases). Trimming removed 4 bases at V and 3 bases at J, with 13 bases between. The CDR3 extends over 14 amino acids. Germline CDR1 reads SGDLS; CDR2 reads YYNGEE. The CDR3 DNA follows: TGTGCCAGCAGCCTGCACGGGGGGGACTATGGCTACACCTTC. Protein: CASSLHGGDYGYTF.